Listed below are T cell receptor beta chains from one sample, sequenced in a study of T cells in Graves' hyperthyroidism and ophthalmopathy. TCRdb ran MiXCR on the multiplex PCR reads and lists one entry per CDR3 protein. The top ten hold 64% of the sample, which has a few hundred thousand distinct CDR3 sequences, roughly 22% seen once. Sequencing input: blood. Receptors originate from a man in his thirties or forties with Graves' ophthalmopathy. Each CDR3 is given with its conserved first and last residue. A D gene is named only where the DNA matches it firmly. Part of the rows lack a size; the others show once, few, many or a class for expanded clones.

clone_size	v_call	d_call	j_call	cdr3_aa	cdr3_nt
.	TRBV7-2	.	TRBJ2-1	CASSLTQGRNEQFF	TGTGCCAGCAGCCTAACACAGGGTCGGAACGAGCAGTTCTTC
few	TRBV29-1	.	TRBJ1-2	CSVEDGANYGYTF	TGCAGCGTTGAAGACGGCGCTAACTATGGCTACACCTTC
many	TRBV27	TRBD2	TRBJ2-3	CASTGLAGDPFTDTQYF	TGTGCCAGCACGGGACTAGCGGGAGACCCTTTCACAGATACGCAGTATTTT
many	TRBV2	.	TRBJ2-7	CASRNRDNSYEQYF	TGTGCCAGCAGGAACCGGGACAACTCCTACGAGCAGTACTTC
.	TRBV7-8	.	TRBJ1-4	CASSLALRGSINEKLFF	TGTGCCAGCAGCTTAGCGCTCAGGGGTTCCATTAATGAAAAACTGTTTTTT
.	TRBV7-2	.	TRBJ2-5	CASSSPVREETQYF	TGTGCCAGCAGCTCCCCAGTCCGTGAAGAGACCCAGTACTTC
.	TRBV27	.	TRBJ1-1	CASKSTGTLNTGAFF	TGTGCCAGCAAATCAACCGGGACGTTGAACACTGGAGCTTTCTTT
.	TRBV30	.	TRBJ1-2	CAWTPVYYGYTF	TGTGCCTGGACCCCGGTGTACTATGGCTACACCTTC
.	TRBV4-1	.	TRBJ2-1	CASSQTSTLATGEQFF	TGCGCCAGCAGCCAGACTTCAACCCTAGCGACAGGGGAGCAGTTCTTC
many	TRBV7-2	.	TRBJ2-7	CASSSSDGLYEQYF	TGTGCCAGCAGCTCCAGCGATGGGCTGTACGAGCAGTACTTC
many	TRBV12-3/TRBV12-4	TRBD2	TRBJ2-1	CASSFITSGYNEQFF	TGTGCCAGCAGTTTTATAACTAGCGGTTACAATGAGCAGTTCTTC
many	TRBV2	TRBD2	TRBJ2-7	CASSEGAGAYEQYF	TGTGCCAGCAGTGAAGGAGCGGGGGCCTACGAGCAGTACTTC
.	TRBV12-3/TRBV12-4	TRBD1	TRBJ1-2	CASSSQGVYGYTF	TGTGCCAGCAGTTCCCAGGGGGTATATGGCTACACCTTC
many	TRBV5-1	TRBD1	TRBJ2-7	CASSHSGTGAYEQYF	TGCGCCAGCAGCCATTCCGGGACAGGGGCCTACGAGCAGTACTTC
.	TRBV5-4	.	TRBJ2-2	CASSTGQLTGELFF	TGTGCCAGCAGCACCGGACAGCTTACCGGGGAGCTGTTTTTT
.	TRBV14	.	TRBJ2-7	CASSQHPGSSRPGRPYEQYF	TGTGCCAGCAGCCAACATCCCGGGAGCTCCCGTCCAGGCCGCCCCTACGAGCAGTACTTC
.	TRBV28	.	TRBJ2-5	CASSFIAVLRGETQYF	TGTGCCAGCAGTTTCATAGCGGTCCTGAGAGGGGAGACCCAGTACTTC
.	TRBV6-1	.	TRBJ2-1	CASSTFDRGLNEQFF	TGTGCCAGCAGTACCTTCGATAGGGGGTTGAATGAGCAGTTCTTC
.	TRBV10-3	.	TRBJ2-1	CAISVGQGGTNEQFF	TGTGCCATCAGTGTCGGGCAGGGAGGTACCAATGAGCAGTTCTTC
.	TRBV7-2	TRBD2	TRBJ2-7	CASSLTGGLYEQYF	TGTGCCAGCAGCTTGACGGGAGGCTTATACGAGCAGTACTTC
many	TRBV2	TRBD2	TRBJ2-5	CASSEGGGGETQYF	TGTGCCAGCAGTGAAGGAGGCGGGGGGGAGACCCAGTACTTC
many	TRBV11-3	.	TRBJ2-1	CASSLGTSGPAQFF	TGTGCCAGCAGCTTAGGGACAAGCGGCCCTGCGCAGTTCTTC
few	TRBV19	.	TRBJ2-7	CASRMGPPFVYEQYF	TGTGCCAGTAGGATGGGACCTCCGTTTGTCTACGAGCAGTACTTC
many	TRBV20-1	.	TRBJ1-2	CSAKQGLGGGYTF	TGCAGTGCTAAACAGGGATTAGGCGGTGGCTACACCTTC
few	TRBV5-1	TRBD1	TRBJ2-2	CASSPGDRGTGELFF	TGCGCCAGCAGCCCTGGGGACAGGGGAACCGGGGAGCTGTTTTTT
many	TRBV12-3/TRBV12-4	TRBD2	TRBJ2-1	CASRSRAGRQFF	TGTGCCAGCAGGAGCAGAGCGGGACGGCAGTTCTTC
.	TRBV14	TRBD2	TRBJ2-1	CASSQVPRLADYNEQFF	TGTGCCAGCAGCCAAGTCCCGCGACTAGCGGACTACAATGAGCAGTTCTTC
many	TRBV18	.	TRBJ1-2	CASSRAVLNYGYTF	TGTGCCAGCTCACGTGCAGTCCTTAACTATGGCTACACCTTC
.	TRBV28	.	TRBJ1-5	CASSLYRALGNQPQHF	TGTGCCAGCAGTTTATACAGGGCGCTGGGCAATCAGCCCCAGCATTTT
many	TRBV28	TRBD2	TRBJ2-7	CASRGGTSEQYF	TGTGCCAGCAGGGGGGGGACTAGCGAGCAGTACTTC
.	TRBV7-3	TRBD2	TRBJ2-1	CASSPGTSGRVDEQFF	TGTGCCAGCAGCCCAGGGACTAGCGGGAGAGTCGATGAGCAGTTCTTC
few	TRBV28	TRBD2	TRBJ2-7	CASSLLTSGSSYEQYF	TGTGCCAGCAGTTTATTGACTAGCGGGAGTTCCTACGAGCAGTACTTC
many	TRBV11-2	.	TRBJ2-7	CASSSTVSYEQYF	TGTGCCAGCAGCTCCACGGTCTCCTACGAGCAGTACTTC
many	TRBV18	.	TRBJ1-1	CASSPVAGVAEAFF	TGTGCCAGCTCACCAGTGGCGGGGGTAGCTGAAGCTTTCTTT
.	TRBV7-8	TRBD1	TRBJ2-4	CASTPRGRQNIQYF	TGTGCCAGCACTCCCAGGGGGCGCCAAAACATTCAGTACTTC